This T cell receptor beta chain was sequenced for a study of blood T cell repertoires in COVID-19. The data were produced by immunoSEQ multiplex PCR, yet TCRdb's version contains in-frame clones alone and is incomplete. The sample shows under 200,000 clones, around 78% of them seen only once. This CDR3 is 13 amino acids long. Trimming left V 3 bases short and J 6 bases short, with 12 bases between. Germline-derived CDR1 and CDR2 are GTSNPN and SVGIG (reference sequence). This sequence joins TRBV30 and TRBJ1-5; tentatively, D is TRBD1 (6 bases). This sequence was found in a woman aged 45-59 years who had recovered from COVID-19. The sequenced sample was PBMCs or T cells enriched from blood (not recorded which). CDR3 DNA: TGTGCCTGGAGAGGCCAGGGGACTCAGCCCCAGCATTTT. Its protein is CAWRGQGTQPQHF.